The present T cell receptor beta chain was sequenced within a study of patients and donors after allogeneic stem cell transplantation. The CDR3 contains 14 residues. Germline assignment: CDR1 MGHDK and CDR2 SYGVNS. Trimming stripped 1 base from V and 9 bases from J, with 16 bases between. TCRdb independently ran MiXCR on the RT-PCR reads; one entry per CDR3 protein. The data hold some 150,000 distinct CDR3 sequences, with about a third observed a single time. The receptor was derived from a human donor who was either an allogeneic HSCT recipient or a stem cell or donor lymphocyte infusion donor (not recorded which). It is not recorded whose cells these are; they may come from a transplant donor. Source material: blood, either unsorted or a sorted T cell fraction (not recorded which). The chain uses TRBV25-1 and TRBJ2-7; D uncertain. This CDR3 reads CASSELPLGPGQYF. CDR3 DNA sequence: TGTGCCAGCAGTGAATTACCCTTGGGCCCTGGGCAGTACTTC.